Below are 6 T cell receptor beta chains sequenced from a single sample in a study of blood T cells in healthy people across ages. It was with a sample-barcoded 5' primer and a J-beta primer mix that a second PCR of roughly 6 to 11 cycles was run. MiXCR, applied by TCRdb to the 5' RACE reads, yields one record per CDR3 protein. The sample has under 1,100,000 distinct CDR3 sequences, around 27% seen once. These same records also appear under a second study, on T cells of mothers and their children.

Material for sequencing was blood. The receptors originated from a girl aged 2-10 years in good health.

The chain recombines TRBV2 with TRBJ2-5; D assignment may be TRBD1 or TRBD2 (5 bases each). Between the trimmed V and J ends, which lost 8 bases and 2 bases, there was a span of 18 bases. Germline values: CDR1 SNHLY, CDR2 FYNNEI. This CDR3 is built from 15 residues. CDR3 protein: CASCGFGAQQETQYF. CDR3 bases: TGTGCCAGCTGCGGATTCGGGGCACAGCAAGAGACCCAGTACTTC.

The chain is built from TRBV7-2 and TRBJ2-3; possibly TRBD2 for D (6 bases). With 1 base removed from V and 1 base from J, the gap between germline ends came to 15 bases. The CDR3 totals 17 residues. Per the germline V gene, CDR1 is SGHTA and CDR2 is FQGNSA. The CDR3 nucleotides are TGTGCCAGCAGCTTAGAGTCAGGGAGGATCGGCACAGATACGCAGTATTTT. Translation gives CASSLESGRIGTDTQYF.

This clonotype was seen a few times. The chain links TRBV21-1 to TRBJ1-4. TRBV21-1 counts as a pseudogene. The CDR3 is 19 amino acids. CDR3 in amino acids: CASSKGVGQILRLAEKLFF. Written as DNA, the CDR3 is TGTGCCAGCAGCAAAGGGGTCGGACAAATACTCCGGCTTGCAGAAAAACTGTTTTTT.

This clonotype appeared a few times. This chain uses TRBV27 with TRBJ2-5; D is uncertain. This CDR3 is built from 15 residues. V was shortened by 5 bases and J by 0 bases, with 13 bases between the two germline ends. CDR1 is MNHEY and CDR2 is SMNVEV in the germline V gene (reference sequence). The CDR3 DNA reads TGTGCCAGCAGTAACAGTATCGAGAACCAAGAGACCCAGTACTTC. The encoded protein is CASSNSIENQETQYF.

The chain uses TRBV20-1 and TRBJ2-5, with D uncertain. The J call is uncertain, as TRBJ2-7 better fits the DNA end. The CDR3 covers 14 residues. Germline V gene sequence: CDR1 DFQATT, CDR2 SNEGSKA (reference sequence). The CDR3 spells CSASWSRTAAEQYF. The CDR3 nucleotides are TGCAGTGCTAGTTGGTCGCGCACCGCCGCCGAGCAGTACTTC.

This clonotype showed up just a few times. At one end, the junction sequence differs from germline, possibly due to a read error. The gene calls are TRBV29-1 and TRBJ2-2; no definite D call. The germline V gene has CDR1 SQVTM and CDR2 ANQGSEA. CDR3 length: 12 residues. The CDR3 nucleotides are TGCAGCGTTAAAGAGAACACCGGGGAGCTGTTTTTT. Its protein is CSVKENTGELFF.